This T cell receptor beta chain is drawn from a study of T cell repertoires in cytomegalovirus infection. Study at large: Used in the study were CMV epitopes, some recently identified and HLA-C-restricted, others well-studied and HLA-B-restricted.

Concerning this clonotype itself: Its antigen remains unknown.

TCRdb re-called the reads through MiXCR, storing one row per CDR3 protein. The sample lists approximately 340,000 distinct CDR3 sequences; almost 30% were seen once. Whole-study results and caveats: Based on cumulative public TCR beta family frequency, carriers of CMV plus the relevant HLA were identified.

With V trimmed by 4 bases and J by 4 bases, 10 bases remained unmatched. Germline V gene data show CDR1 as SGHNT and CDR2 as YYREEE (reference sequence). This CDR3 has 16 residues. The starting material was cultured PBMCs, obtained from culture after CMV antigen stimulation. The chain employs TRBV5-4 and TRBJ2-1, with 8 bases aligning to TRBD1. This TCR was sampled from a human donor in good health (CMV status not recorded). Some clones in this sample may be carry-over from other donors' samples. The CDR3 region is CASSQDRGVGYNEQFF. As DNA, the CDR3 is TGTGCCAGCAGCCAAGACAGGGGCGTGGGATACAATGAGCAGTTCTTC.